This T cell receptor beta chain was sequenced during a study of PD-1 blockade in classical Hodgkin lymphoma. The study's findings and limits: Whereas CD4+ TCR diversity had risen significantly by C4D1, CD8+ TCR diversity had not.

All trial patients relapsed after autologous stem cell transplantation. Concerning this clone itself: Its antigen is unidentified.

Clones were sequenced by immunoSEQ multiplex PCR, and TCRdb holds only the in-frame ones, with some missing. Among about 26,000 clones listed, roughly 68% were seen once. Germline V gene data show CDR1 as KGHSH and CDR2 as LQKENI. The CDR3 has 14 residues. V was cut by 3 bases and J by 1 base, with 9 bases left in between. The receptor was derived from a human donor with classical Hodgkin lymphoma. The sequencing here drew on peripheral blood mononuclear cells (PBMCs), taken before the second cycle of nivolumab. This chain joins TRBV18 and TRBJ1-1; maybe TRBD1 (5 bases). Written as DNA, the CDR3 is TGTGCCAGCTCACCGGTACAGGCGAACACTGAAGCTTTCTTT. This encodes CASSPVQANTEAFF.